The rows below give T cell receptor beta chains drawn from one sample of a study of blood T cell repertoires in COVID-19. The method was immunoSEQ multiplex PCR; TCRdb's version includes in-frame clones alone and lacks a portion of them. This sample yields 130,000 to 150,000 clones, of which approximately 80% are seen a single time; roughly 34% belongs to the top ten. The specimen was peripheral blood. These receptors originate from a human donor in a cohort sampled during active COVID-19. CDR3s leave out the opening cysteine and the closing phenylalanine or tryptophan.

J gene | V gene | CDR3 protein
TRBJ1-4 | TRBV6-5 | ASRGDKKLF
TRBJ2-7 | TRBV29-1 | RDRVQY
TRBJ2-4 | TRBV28 | ASSLIRHGSVQY
TRBJ2-3 | TRBV7-8 | ASSLEEASTDTQY
TRBJ2-1 | TRBV19 | ATRGQGRYNEQF
TRBJ2-7 | TRBV11-2 | ASSLGQWYEQY
TRBJ2-3 | TRBV9 | ASSVVAGTQY
TRBJ1-5 | TRBV5-4 | ASSPERNQPQH
TRBJ1-1 | TRBV5-8 | ASSLGLQKRMNTEAF
TRBJ1-1 | TRBV5-1 | ASSLLVRGETEAF
TRBJ2-5 | TRBV7-9 | ASSPSGNKETQY
TRBJ2-7 | TRBV7-9 | ASSSGQSRAREQY
TRBJ2-4 | TRBV29-1 | SVTTGTVIQY
TRBJ1-5 | TRBV19 | ASTSGTGFGQPQH
TRBJ1-5 | TRBV7-2 | ASSPWTGGRQPQH
TRBJ2-5 | TRBV7-2 | ASSLVGAEETQY
TRBJ1-1 | TRBV27 | ASNPQGSNTEAF
TRBJ1-5 | TRBV7-2 | ASSSEAGNGNQPQH
TRBJ1-2 | TRBV18 | ASSPPVMAYGYT
TRBJ1-2 | TRBV18 | ASSPETGNGYT
TRBJ2-7 | TRBV5-5 | ASGPAGVVNEQY
TRBJ2-3 | TRBV6-5 | ASSVQGDTQY
TRBJ1-5 | TRBV30 | AWSVRGAESQPQH
TRBJ2-3 | TRBV7-2 | ASSLAAGVTDTQY
TRBJ1-1 | TRBV6-5 | ASSSRANMNTEAF
TRBJ1-4 | TRBV3-1/TRBV3-2 | ASSQLGGPNEKLF
TRBJ2-1 | TRBV20-1 | SASKAGGHNEQF
TRBJ1-1 | TRBV14 | ASSRQPSREAF
TRBJ1-2 | TRBV27 | ASSPSSNTAYGYT
TRBJ2-4 | TRBV18 | ASSPTNQAKNIQY
TRBJ1-1 | TRBV5-5 | ASRRDRPLNTEAF
TRBJ2-1 | TRBV6-1 | ASSEVAGGLSEQF
TRBJ2-5 | TRBV10-3 | ATGHPQETQY
TRBJ1-4 | TRBV19 | ASKRAGVEKLF
TRBJ1-1 | TRBV2 | ASGRENTEAF
TRBJ2-7 | TRBV7-9 | ASSPLASYEQY
TRBJ2-7 | TRBV14 | ASSQDRGMVPGQY
TRBJ1-1 | TRBV5-1 | ASSPETQGKAF
TRBJ1-5 | TRBV19 | ASSIWTSDDQPQH
TRBJ2-3 | TRBV18 | ASSPPGVAFSPDTQY
TRBJ2-7 | TRBV4-1 | ASSQRLAGEQY
TRBJ1-3 | TRBV9 | ASSDRGGSGNTIY
TRBJ1-3 | TRBV4-3 | ASSRGQGGGNTIY
TRBJ2-5 | TRBV15 | ATSRGGGRETQY
TRBJ2-2 | TRBV9 | ASTPSGDTGELF